The present TCR beta chain was sequenced within a study of shared clonotypes between healthy human individuals. As for the study in general: The plates for each donor numbered three CD4 naive, three CD4 memory, two CD8 naive and one CD8 memory.

Concerning this clone itself: Its antigen is undetermined. At the DNA level, this CDR3 is encoded by other sequences in the same sample as well.

As defined, naive CD8 cells were CD45RO-negative and positively selected for CCR7, with terminally differentiated effector memory CD45RA+ cells excluded. Study-wide findings and caveats: The diversity represented, both genetic and in exposure history, was limited by few donors. Non-shared clonotypes were found to have lower generation probabilities than the clonotypes that were shared by all four of the sorted-subset donors.

V trimming: 5 bases; J trimming: 3 bases; junction bases outside the gene matches: 5. The CDR3 length is 15 residues. In germline, CDR1 is MNHEY, CDR2 SMNVEV (reference sequence). Clones were sequenced by immunoSEQ multiplex PCR, and TCRdb holds only the in-frame ones, with some missing. This table holds 1.5 million to 2.5 million clones, about 95% found once. The receptor's source is a man between 18 and 35 years old in good health. The source material was naive CD8+ T cells sorted from blood. The chain employs TRBV27 and TRBJ2-7; 12 positions match TRBD1. Here the CDR3 reads CASSSGTGGFYEQYF. CDR3 nucleotides: TGTGCCAGCAGTAGCGGGACAGGGGGCTTCTACGAGCAGTACTTC.